This note documents a single T cell receptor beta chain sequence. TCRdb re-called the 5' RACE reads through MiXCR, storing one row per CDR3 protein. The sample shows some 30,000 distinct CDR3 sequences, 4.5% to 5% of them seen only once. The record originates from a study of early T cells in non-severe SARS-CoV-2 infection. Study as a whole: The study sequenced bulk RNA from unsorted whole blood, with chains unpaired.

The germline CDR1 and CDR2 sequences are LGHDT and YNNKEL (reference sequence). V shed 4 bases and J shed 5 bases, with 8 bases lying between them. The length of the CDR3 is 13 residues. The chain employs TRBV3-1 and TRBJ2-2; D not certain. The sample taken for sequencing was whole blood. This TCR came from an adult who was a healthcare worker with PCR-confirmed SARS-CoV-2 infection or an uninfected control (not recorded which). The CDR3 DNA reads TGTGCCAGCAGCCCTGTGGGGACCGGGGAGCTGTTTTTT. It yields the protein CASSPVGTGELFF.